The 8 T cell receptor beta chains reported below all come from one sample, sequenced in a study of shared clonotypes between healthy human individuals (dated by TCRdb to 2019 to 2021). The method was the immunoSEQ multiplex PCR assay. Held by TCRdb, this immuneACCESS table contains in-frame sequences only and omits some clones. Under half of the omission traces to an unresolved V gene where checked; the cause of the rest is unknown. For this sample the table gives approximately 940,000 clones, of which less than 85% were detected only once. Approximately 1.5% of the sample belongs to the ten largest clones. The source material was memory CD4+ T cells sorted from blood. The intended sense of this specimen's cell subset or site label: CD45RA-negative fraction. Receptors were obtained from a man between 18 and 29 years old in good health.

This chain joins TRBV6-4 and TRBJ2-3, with 9 nucleotides matching TRBD1. J gave up 0 bases and V 6 bases, and 1 base lay outside the gene matches. Germline V gives CDR1 MRHNA, CDR2 SNTAGT. The CDR3 is 14 residues long. The CDR3 DNA follows: TGTGCCAGCAGCGGGACAGGGAGCACAGATACGCAGTATTTT. This encodes CASSGTGSTDTQYF.

The rearrangement joins TRBV15 to TRBJ1-1; 12 bases agree with TRBD1. The CDR3 is made up of 17 amino acids. CDR1 LNHNV and CDR2 YYDKDF come from the germline V gene (reference sequence). With V trimmed by 0 bases and J by 4 bases, 6 bases remained unmatched. The CDR3 here is CATSREGQGALGTEAFF. The DNA for the CDR3 is TGTGCCACCAGCAGAGAGGGACAGGGGGCCCTAGGCACTGAAGCTTTCTTT.

This clone was recorded a few times. The chain carries TRBV2 and TRBJ2-5; perhaps D is TRBD1 or TRBD2 (5 bases each). CDR1 is SNHLY and CDR2 is FYNNEI in the germline V gene. This CDR3 has 14 residues. With 2 bases removed from V and 7 bases from J, the gap between germline ends came to 14 bases. The CDR3 bases are TGTGCCAGCAGTGAAACGGGGACCCCGGGGACCCAGTACTTC. Residues: CASSETGTPGTQYF.

As DNA, the CDR3 is TGTGCCAGTACCCGGATGGCTCAGGGAAATACTGAAGCTTTCTTT. It translates to CASTRMAQGNTEAFF. The chain combines TRBV19 with TRBJ1-1, with TRBD1 as a possible D gene (5 bases). The length of the CDR3 is 15 residues. Trimming took off 7 bases at V and 5 bases at J, with 20 bases between the two ends. Germline assignment: CDR1 LNHDA and CDR2 SQIVND (reference sequence).

To note about this clone: Other DNA sequences within the sample encode an identical CDR3. The V gene is TRBV7-9, the J gene TRBJ2-2, with D unclear. The V gene lost 1 base and the J gene lost 2 bases, with 5 bases spanning the gap. Germline lookup yields CDR1 SEHNR and CDR2 FQNEAQ (reference sequence). The CDR3 runs 14 residues. In DNA form, the CDR3 reads TGTGCCAGCAGCTTAGGGGGAAACACCGGGGAGCTGTTTTTT. Translation gives CASSLGGNTGELFF. Using reference TRBV7-9 and TRBJ2-2 for the parts outside the CDR3, the full variable domain is DTGVSQNPRHKITKRGQNVTFRCDPISEHNRLYWYRQTLGQGPEFLTYFQNEAQLEKSRLLSDRFSAERPKGSFSTLEIQRTEQGDSAMYLCASSLGGNTGELFFGEGSRLTVL.

J is TRBJ2-5 and V is TRBV7-9, with D possibly matching TRBD2 (6 bases). The CDR3 is made up of 14 amino acids. V was cut by 5 bases and J by 4 bases, with 14 bases left in between. Germline V CDR1 and CDR2: SEHNR, FQNEAQ (reference sequence). The CDR3 reads CASSGDGRGETQYF. In DNA form, the CDR3 reads TGTGCCAGCAGCGGGGACGGGCGGGGAGAGACCCAGTACTTC.

Concerning this clone: Distinct nucleotide sequences in the sample also encode this CDR3. V and J are TRBV5-1 and TRBJ2-2; maybe TRBD1 (6 bases). CDR3 size: 15 residues. V was clipped by 1 base and J by 2 bases, with 9 bases between them. CDR1 SGHRS and CDR2 YFSETQ come from the germline V gene. The CDR3 bases are TGCGCCAGCAGCTTGCGGACAGATAACACCGGGGAGCTGTTTTTT. Residues: CASSLRTDNTGELFF.

The rearrangement joins TRBV7-2 to TRBJ2-3; D is uncertain. This CDR3 has 13 amino acids. Germline V gene sequence: CDR1 SGHTA, CDR2 FQGNSA. Trimming took 3 bases from V and 4 from J, leaving 8 bases between them. CDR3 protein: CASSFRHSDTQYF. The CDR3 coding sequence is TGTGCCAGCAGCTTTCGGCATTCAGATACGCAGTATTTT. Full variable domain (remainder filled in from reference TRBV7-2 and TRBJ2-3): GAGVSQSPSNKVTEKGKDVELRCDPISGHTALYWYRQSLGQGLEFLIYFQGNSAPDKSGLPSDRFSAERTGGSVSTLTIQRTQQEDSAVYLCASSFRHSDTQYFGPGTRLTVL.